This TCR beta chain was captured in a study of spatial heterogeneity in lung cancer. Individually, TCR cDNA molecules were each labelled with a unique molecular identifier. Via MiXCR, TCRdb re-called the 5' RACE reads, giving one row per CDR3 protein. The sample shows around 74,000 distinct CDR3 sequences, about an eighth of them seen only once. This clonotype was seen only once. Its antigen is not identified. Findings of the study overall: Blood contained ubiquitous expanded tumor TCRs more at resection than at follow-up.

Time point defined: sample taken at primary tumor resection. The authors sequenced whole RNA from tumor, nontumor lung or frozen PBMC without sorting. The sequence was collected from a male donor with early-stage non-small cell lung cancer. The sample in question was PBMCs, obtained at surgery.

CDR3 nucleotide sequence: TGTGCCAGCAGTCAGGGACAGGGACCACATGTCTACACCTTC. It is translated as CASSQGQGPHVYTF. This chain joins TRBV3-1 and TRBJ1-2, with 9 bases that match TRBD1. In germline, CDR1 is LGHDT, CDR2 YNNKEL (reference sequence). The CDR3 extends over 14 amino acids. The ends lost 6 bases at V and 10 bases at J; junction bases unmatched: 12.